The 32 T cell receptor beta chains in this list originate from one sample, sequenced in a study of blood T cell repertoires in COVID-19. The assay was immunoSEQ multiplex PCR, and TCRdb's table has in-frame clones only and misses some. The sample shows fewer than 60,000 clones, 65% to 85% of them seen only once. Sequencing used peripheral blood. The receptors stem from a human donor in a cohort sampled during active COVID-19.

On this clone itself: The sample holds other DNA sequences that translate to the same CDR3. The genes are TRBV9 and TRBJ2-7, with a weak D call TRBD1 (5 bases). In germline, CDR1 is SGDLS, CDR2 YYNGEE. Trimming cost V 0 bases and J 2 bases, with 9 bases left between them. This CDR3 has 14 amino acids. The CDR3 sequence is CASSVGQGAYEQYF. The CDR3 nucleotides read TGTGCCAGCAGCGTAGGGCAAGGGGCCTACGAGCAGTACTTC.

This clone turned up a few times. V is TRBV18 and J is TRBJ2-2; D is unresolved. Germline V gene sequence: CDR1 KGHSH, CDR2 LQKENI. The CDR3 loop spans 15 amino acids. V was clipped by 6 bases and J by 5 bases, with 16 bases between them. The CDR3 sequence: CASSAGAQRTGELFF. Here the CDR3 DNA reads TGTGCCAGCTCGGCCGGCGCCCAGAGGACCGGGGAGCTGTTTTTT.

The chain employs TRBV3-1 (or the pseudogene TRBV3-2) and TRBJ1-4, with TRBD1 matching 7 bases. The CDR3 contains 13 residues. V trimming: 0 bases; J trimming: 9 bases; junction bases outside the gene matches: 1. Germline V CDR1 and CDR2: LGHDT, YNNKEL (reference sequence). CDR3 sequence: CASSQETGQKLFF. CDR3 bases: TGTGCCAGCAGCCAAGAGACAGGGCAAAAACTGTTTTTT.

V is TRBV2 and J is TRBJ2-5; TRBD1 aligns across 7 bases. Germline trimming cut 0 bases from V and 5 bases from J; bases unmatched to any gene: 3. CDR1 and CDR2 from the germline V gene are SNHLY and FYNNEI. This CDR3 contains 14 residues. Here the CDR3 DNA reads TGTGCCAGCAGTGAAGCAAGGGGGCTGGAGACCCAGTACTTC. This gives the protein CASSEARGLETQYF.

The V and J genes are TRBV5-8 and TRBJ2-2; D is undetermined. Trimming stripped 4 bases from V and 3 bases from J, with 7 bases between. CDR1 is SGHTS and CDR2 is YDEGEE in the germline V gene. The CDR3 has 13 amino acids. The DNA for the CDR3 is TGTGCCAGCAGCCTATACTACACCGGGGAGCTGTTTTTT. Amino acid sequence: CASSLYYTGELFF.

The chain uses TRBV6-5 and TRBJ1-1; TRBD1 might be the D (6 bases). V was pared by 6 bases and J by 1 base, with 12 bases between. This CDR3 spans 14 amino acids. CDR1 and CDR2 from the germline V gene are MNHEY and SVGAGI. Written as DNA, the CDR3 is TGTGCCAGCAGCACCGGGACACGGAACACTGAAGCTTTCTTT. It is translated as CASSTGTRNTEAFF.

This rearrangement joins TRBV11-3 to TRBJ1-4; 7 bases are a match to TRBD1. CDR1 SGHNT and CDR2 YENEEA come from the germline V gene. Losses at the gene ends were 8 bases for V and 2 bases for J; bases not matched to a gene: 5. This CDR3 region has 14 residues. The CDR3 loop is CASRRGPTNEKLFF. The CDR3 DNA reads TGTGCCAGCCGAAGGGGGCCTACTAATGAAAAACTGTTTTTT.

The V gene is TRBV5-1, the J gene TRBJ2-3, with TRBD2 matching 10 bases. There are 16 residues in the CDR3. Germline CDR1 SGHRS, CDR2 YFSETQ. After removal of 4 bases from V and 7 bases from J, the junction contained 12 bases not matched to a gene. The CDR3 coding sequence is TGCGCCAGCAGCCCCGGGGGGCTAGCGGGAGACTATACGCAGTATTTT. This gives the protein CASSPGGLAGDYTQYF.

The chain has TRBV18 and TRBJ2-7; 13 bases align to TRBD2. This CDR3 spans 19 amino acids. V lost 3 bases and J lost 5; bases outside the gene matches: 16. Germline CDR1 reads KGHSH; CDR2 reads LQKENI. CDR3 DNA: TGTGCCAGCTCACCCCAAATTCCGGGACTAGCGGGAAGGCACGACGAGCAGTACTTC. Translating gives CASSPQIPGLAGRHDEQYF.

The V call is TRBV5-5, the J call TRBJ2-1, with D perhaps TRBD1 (5 bases). V was clipped by 1 base and J by 0 bases, with 14 bases between them. Germline-derived CDR1 and CDR2 are SGHKS and YYEKEE (reference sequence). This CDR3 comprises 17 residues. CDR3 region: CASSLLQRQSSYNEQFF. The CDR3 region has the DNA TGTGCCAGCAGCTTGTTGCAGCGACAGAGCTCCTACAATGAGCAGTTCTTC.

The count of this clone is one. The rearrangement links TRBV5-6 to TRBJ1-1; 11 positions agree with TRBD1. Germline V gene lookup returns CDR1 SGHDT and CDR2 YYEEEE. The CDR3 consists of 14 residues. J gave up 6 bases and V 4 bases, and 5 bases lay outside the gene matches. The CDR3, as DNA: TGTGCCAGCAGCGGGACAGGGGGATGGGCTGAAGCTTTCTTT. Translated, it gives CASSGTGGWAEAFF. The full variable domain, its missing parts supplied by reference TRBV5-6 and TRBJ1-1, is DAGVTQSPTHLIKTRGQQVTLRCSPKSGHDTVSWYQQALGQGPQFIFQYYEEEERQRGNFPDRFSGHQFPNYSSELNVNALLLGDSALYLCASSGTGGWAEAFFGQGTRLTVV.

The CDR3 sequence is CASSIAGKRSYNEQFF. The CDR3 bases are TGTGCCAGTAGTATAGCGGGAAAACGCTCCTACAATGAGCAGTTCTTC. The rearrangement uses TRBV19 and TRBJ2-1; TRBD2 might be the D (5 bases). This CDR3 contains 16 residues. The germline V and J ends were trimmed by 1 base and 0 bases, with 10 bases remaining between them. In germline, CDR1 is LNHDA, CDR2 SQIVND (reference sequence). Full variable domain (remainder filled in from reference TRBV19 and TRBJ2-1): DGGITQSPKYLFRKEGQNVTLSCEQNLNHDAMYWYRQDPGQGLRLIYYSQIVNDFQKGDIAEGYSVSREKKESFPLTVTSAQKNPTAFYLCASSIAGKRSYNEQFFGPGTRLTVL.

The chain joins TRBV7-9 to TRBJ1-1; tentatively, D is TRBD1 (6 bases). The CDR3 is made up of 15 amino acids. The V end lost 2 bases, the J end lost 2 bases, and 12 bases lay between the germline ends. The germline gives CDR1 SEHNR, CDR2 FQNEAQ (reference sequence). CDR3 in DNA: TGTGCCAGCAGCTTACAGGGGACTAACAACACTGAAGCTTTCTTT. Its translation: CASSLQGTNNTEAFF. The variable domain in full, completed from reference TRBV7-9 and TRBJ1-1, reads DTGVSQNPRHKITKRGQNVTFRCDPISEHNRLYWYRQTLGQGPEFLTYFQNEAQLEKSRLLSDRFSAERPKGSFSTLEIQRTEQGDSAMYLCASSLQGTNNTEAFFGQGTRLTVV.

The rearrangement links TRBV9 to TRBJ2-1; a possible D gene is TRBD1 (5 bases). Germline V gives CDR1 SGDLS, CDR2 YYNGEE. The CDR3 has 17 residues. The V and J ends lost 0 bases and 4 bases respectively, with 17 bases between them. Here the CDR3 reads CASSVAGTLGVYNEQFF. The CDR3 DNA reads TGTGCCAGCAGCGTAGCGGGTACTTTAGGGGTGTACAATGAGCAGTTCTTC.

The chain couples TRBV19 to TRBJ2-5; 7 bases match TRBD1. The CDR3 sequence is 15 residues long. Germline trimming cut 6 bases from V and 2 bases from J; bases unmatched to any gene: 9. Germline CDR1 reads LNHDA; CDR2 reads SQIVND (reference sequence). Here the CDR3 DNA reads TGTGCCAGTAGCCCCTCGACAGGGTCTCAAGAGACCCAGTACTTC. This translates into CASSPSTGSQETQYF.

CDR3 coding DNA: TGTGCCAGTACTGAGGGGGGGGGAAGCACAGATACGCAGTATTTT. It translates to CASTEGGGSTDTQYF. The chain uses TRBV19 and TRBJ2-3; D is perhaps TRBD2 (7 bases). CDR3 length equals 15 residues. Deletions cut 7 bases from V and 0 bases from J, with 14 bases between. Germline V gene data show CDR1 as LNHDA and CDR2 as SQIVND (reference sequence).

The gene calls are TRBV30 and TRBJ2-1; weak D call: TRBD1 (5 bases). The CDR3 is made up of 15 amino acids. V lost 0 bases to trimming and J lost 5 bases, with 14 bases between them. Germline CDR1 is GTSNPN and CDR2 is SVGIG (reference sequence). The CDR3 bases are TGTGCCTGGAGTGTACTCTTCGACAGTAACAATGAGCAGTTCTTC. Translation: CAWSVLFDSNNEQFF.

J is TRBJ1-1 and V is TRBV30; 8 bases are shared with TRBD1. The trim removed 2 bases at V and 5 bases at J, leaving 4 bases unmatched. Germline V gives CDR1 GTSNPN, CDR2 SVGIG (reference sequence). This CDR3 is built from 13 residues. The CDR3 DNA follows: TGTGCCTGGAGTTCGGACAGGGTAACTGAAGCTTTCTTT. It is translated as CAWSSDRVTEAFF.

This chain links TRBV18 with TRBJ1-2, with D tentatively TRBD1 (6 bases). CDR1 KGHSH and CDR2 LQKENI come from the germline V gene. V was shortened by 2 bases and J by 8 bases, with 18 bases between the two germline ends. The CDR3 spans 15 residues. The CDR3 sequence: CASSPKLLAGEGYTF. The CDR3 DNA sequence: TGTGCCAGCTCACCAAAATTACTTGCAGGGGAAGGCTACACCTTC.

The table lists this clone with a few counts. This chain connects TRBV4-2 to TRBJ2-1; D ambiguous. CDR3 length: 13 residues. V lost 4 bases to trimming and J lost 6 bases, with 10 bases between them. Per germline, CDR1 LGHNA and CDR2 YNFKEQ. The chain's CDR3 is CASSPTSLNEQFF. The CDR3 nucleotides read TGTGCCAGCAGCCCGACTTCACTCAATGAGCAGTTCTTC.

The J gene is TRBJ2-7, the V gene TRBV6-1; perhaps TRBD2 as D (6 bases). Germline V CDR1 and CDR2: MNHNS, SASEGT. Trimming took 1 base from V and 3 from J, leaving 10 bases between them. The CDR3 has 14 amino acids. The CDR3 DNA follows: TGTGCCAGCAGTGAAGTAGGGCGGGGCTACGAGCAGTACTTC. Translation gives CASSEVGRGYEQYF.

The CDR3 spells CASSLGGVVTDTQYF. In DNA, the CDR3 is TGCGCCAGCAGCCTAGGCGGGGTTGTAACAGATACGCAGTATTTT. V and J are TRBV5-1 and TRBJ2-3; D is possibly TRBD2 (6 bases). The CDR3 extends over 15 amino acids. Trimming took 4 bases from V and 3 from J, leaving 15 bases between them. Germline CDR1 and CDR2: SGHRS and YFSETQ.

The chain links TRBV3-1 (or the pseudogene TRBV3-2) to TRBJ1-2; D unresolved. This CDR3 region has 13 residues. V dropped 2 bases and J dropped 1 base, with 5 bases sitting between them. The germline V gene encodes CDR1 LGHDT and CDR2 YNNKEL (reference sequence). The CDR3 region is CASSQKHNYGYTF. The CDR3 DNA is TGTGCCAGCAGCCAAAAGCATAACTATGGCTACACCTTC.

The chain couples TRBV5-1 to TRBJ2-2; 8 bases fit TRBD1. The germline gives CDR1 SGHRS, CDR2 YFSETQ. CDR3 length: 16 amino acids. With 0 bases clipped from V and 6 bases from J, the junction kept 7 bases outside the gene matches. CDR3 sequence reads: CASSLVQGAIAGELFF. The CDR3 nucleotides read TGCGCCAGCAGCTTGGTGCAGGGGGCGATCGCCGGGGAGCTGTTTTTT.

This clone has more than one count but fewer than ten. V usage is TRBV3-1 (or the pseudogene TRBV3-2) and J usage is TRBJ2-1, with 7 nucleotides matching TRBD2. CDR1 is LGHDT, CDR2 YNNKEL, per germline (reference sequence). The V and J ends lost 6 bases and 1 base, in that order; junction bases with no gene match: 6. The CDR3 extends over 15 amino acids. The CDR3 DNA follows: TGTGCCAGCAGACGAAGCGGGGTTTCCTACAATGAGCAGTTCTTC. Translation gives CASRRSGVSYNEQFF.

The sample holds a few counts of this clone. The junction departs from germline at one end; a sequencing error may be responsible. CDR3 in amino acids: CASSLEPFRDKEQFF. CDR3 nucleotide sequence: TGTGCCAGCAGCTTAGAACCGTTCCGAGACAAGGAGCAGTTCTTC. The chain is built from TRBV7-2 and TRBJ2-1; D gene uncertain. There are 15 residues in the CDR3. CDR1 and CDR2 (germline): SGHTA, FQGNSA.

The chain carries TRBV7-2 and TRBJ2-3; D possibly corresponds to TRBD2 (7 bases). This CDR3 has 16 amino acids. Trimming removed 5 bases at V and 0 bases at J, with 15 bases between. In germline, CDR1 is SGHTA, CDR2 FQGNSA. CDR3: CASSTRGAYSTDTQYF. CDR3 in DNA: TGTGCCAGCAGCACCCGGGGGGCCTATAGCACAGATACGCAGTATTTT.

The genes are TRBV19 and TRBJ1-4; D perhaps matches TRBD1 (6 bases). The length of the CDR3 is 14 residues. Trimming cost V 6 bases and J 7 bases, with 15 bases left between them. From germline, CDR1 is LNHDA and CDR2 SQIVND (reference sequence). CDR3 bases: TGTGCCAGTAGCCCACAGGGATTGGCTGAAAAACTGTTTTTT. It translates to CASSPQGLAEKLFF.

This clone occurred a few times. The chain joins TRBV11-3 to TRBJ1-1; D is unresolved. The ends were cut back, 5 bases at V and 3 bases at J, with 16 bases in the middle. Per the germline V gene, CDR1 is SGHNT and CDR2 is YENEEA. This CDR3 spans 15 amino acids. In DNA form, the CDR3 reads TGTGCCAGCAGCCTTATGGGGAGGCGGGACACTGAAGCTTTCTTT. Its protein is CASSLMGRRDTEAFF.

The chain uses TRBV9 and TRBJ2-6; no reliable D call. Germline V lookup: CDR1 SGDLS, CDR2 YYNGEE. Trimming pared 0 bases from V and 2 bases from J, leaving 3 bases between. This CDR3 contains 14 residues. The CDR3 DNA is TGTGCCAGCAGCGTAGCTACTGGGGCCAACGTCCTGACTTTC. This codes for CASSVATGANVLTF.

The V gene is TRBV10-3, the J gene TRBJ2-7; the D gene is possibly TRBD2 (5 bases). The V end lost 10 bases, the J end lost 1 base, and 11 bases lay between the germline ends. The CDR3 has 12 residues. Germline V gene data show CDR1 as ENHRY and CDR2 as SYGVKD. In nucleotides, the CDR3 is TGTGCCACCGGCGGGCAGTCCTACGAGCAGTACTTC. It codes for CATGGQSYEQYF.

With regard to this clone: Relative to the germline gene, one junction end is altered; a read error may explain this. The chain has TRBV6-5 and TRBJ1-2, with D uncertain. CDR1 and CDR2 (germline): MNHEY, SVGAGI. This CDR3 has 13 amino acids. The CDR3 here is CASRLGKNYGHTF. The CDR3 region has the DNA TGTGCCAGCAGACTCGGGAAAAACTATGGCCACACCTTC.